Each of the 24 T cell receptor beta chains below was sequenced from the same sample in a study of early T cells in non-severe SARS-CoV-2 infection. MiXCR, run by TCRdb on the 5' RACE reads, gives a single entry per CDR3 protein. This sample has 55,000 or so distinct CDR3 sequences, with about 9.9% found just once. Sequences were obtained from whole blood. The receptors here all came from an adult who was a healthcare worker with PCR-confirmed SARS-CoV-2 infection or an uninfected control (not recorded which).

This chain uses TRBV28 with TRBJ2-1, with D tentatively TRBD2 (6 bases). From germline, CDR1 is MDHEN and CDR2 SYDVKM. V lost 5 bases to trimming and J lost 3 bases, with 14 bases between them. The CDR3 has 15 residues. CDR3 nucleotides: TGTGCCAGCAGTCCCCGGGACTTATACTACAATGAGCAGTTCTTC. It encodes CASSPRDLYYNEQFF.

Of note for this clonotype: A single base separates this from a much larger clone, so it may be a read error. The chain links TRBV10-2 to TRBJ1-1, with D unclear. CDR3 size: 13 residues. CDR1 and CDR2 from the germline V gene are WSHSY and SAAADI. The CDR3 DNA sequence: TGCGCCAGCAGCGCGAAAGGGAACACTGGAGCTTTCTTT. This codes for CASSAKGNTGAFF.

The chain couples TRBV20-1 to TRBJ2-1; the match to TRBD1 covers 9 bases. The CDR3 is made up of 15 amino acids. In germline, CDR1 is DFQATT, CDR2 SNEGSKA (reference sequence). V dropped 0 bases and J dropped 8; count of bases not matched to a gene: 8. The CDR3 spells CSARDGDRGRDEQFF. CDR3 in DNA: TGCAGTGCTAGAGATGGAGACAGGGGGAGGGATGAGCAGTTCTTC.

The chain recombines TRBV7-6 with TRBJ1-1; the D is unclear. CDR3 size: 15 residues. Trimming removed 6 bases from V and 0 bases from J, with 14 bases in between. From germline, CDR1 is SGHVS and CDR2 FNYEAQ. CDR3: CASSPRTQVNTEAFF. As DNA, the CDR3 is TGTGCCAGCAGTCCACGAACTCAGGTGAACACTGAAGCTTTCTTT.

V usage is TRBV12-3 or TRBV12-4 and J usage is TRBJ2-3; 8 bases fit TRBD2. J was trimmed by 0 bases and V by 5 bases; bases with no gene match: 4. This CDR3 region has 15 residues. The CDR3 protein is CASSPGGSSTDTQYF. In DNA, the CDR3 is TGTGCCAGCAGTCCGGGGGGGTCTAGCACAGATACGCAGTATTTT.

This clonotype was seen only a few times. The rearrangement uses TRBV29-1 and TRBJ1-5, with no clear D. The CDR3 spans 13 residues. The germline V and J ends were trimmed by 4 bases and 5 bases, with 12 bases remaining between them. Germline V lookup: CDR1 SQVTM, CDR2 ANQGSEA. For the CDR3, the DNA is TGCAGCGTTGGAACTTCGCCTTATCAGCCCCAGCATTTT. Translation gives CSVGTSPYQPQHF.

This chain joins TRBV6-1 and TRBJ2-7; 11 bases are a match to TRBD1. V shed 7 bases and J 2 bases; nucleotides not matched to a gene: 4. This CDR3 is built from 14 residues. The germline V gene has CDR1 MNHNS and CDR2 SASEGT. The CDR3: CASNRDRGAYEQYF. Written as DNA, the CDR3 is TGTGCCAGCAATCGGGACAGGGGGGCCTACGAGCAGTACTTC.

This chain uses TRBV10-2 with TRBJ1-4, with TRBD1 identical over 9 bases. Germline V CDR1 and CDR2: WSHSY, SAAADI. The CDR3 has 16 amino acids. CDR3 sequence (DNA): TGCGCTTCCCGGACAGGGGCCGCCCAACTGGGTGAAAAACTGTTTTTT. Its translation is CASRTGAAQLGEKLFF.

This clonotype was observed at least ten times. This chain joins TRBV6-6 and TRBJ1-2; TRBD1 is a possible D gene (5 bases). This CDR3 region has 13 residues. Trimming removed 6 bases from V and 3 bases from J, with 11 bases in between. In germline, CDR1 is MNHNY, CDR2 SVGAGI (reference sequence). DNA of the CDR3: TGTGCCAGCAGGAGCGTGGGGGACTATGGCTACACCTTC. Amino acid sequence: CASRSVGDYGYTF.

This clonotype is a singleton in its sample. The chain has TRBV7-8 and TRBJ2-7; TRBD1 aligns across 8 bases. Losses at the gene ends were 5 bases for V and 6 bases for J; bases not matched to a gene: 12. Germline V gene lookup returns CDR1 SGHVS and CDR2 FQNEAQ. The CDR3 runs to 15 residues. The CDR3 DNA reads TGTGCCAGCAGCCCCGGACAGGGTCCCTTTTTCGAGCAGTACTTC. Its translation: CASSPGQGPFFEQYF.

This clonotype appeared a few times. J is TRBJ2-5 and V is TRBV20-1; D possibly corresponds to TRBD2 (9 bases). Germline-derived CDR1 and CDR2 are DFQATT and SNEGSKA (reference sequence). The CDR3 contains 17 residues. In nucleotides, the CDR3 is TGCAGCTGCTCTCAGGGGGCAGGGACTAGCAGGCTCAAGACCCAGTACTTC. Protein sequence: CSCSQGAGTSRLKTQYF.

This clonotype was detected ten times or more. This chain uses TRBV3-1 with TRBJ1-1; D gene unclear. V was cut by 1 base and J by 1 base, with 4 bases left in between. The CDR3 totals 13 residues. CDR1 and CDR2 from the germline V gene are LGHDT and YNNKEL (reference sequence). CDR3 DNA: TGTGCCAGCAGCCAAGTACAGAACACTGAAGCTTTCTTT. Amino acids: CASSQVQNTEAFF.

V is TRBV28 and J is TRBJ2-7; no reliable D call. V was shortened by 2 bases and J by 8 bases, with 10 bases between the two germline ends. Germline CDR1 is MDHEN and CDR2 is SYDVKM. The CDR3 consists of 12 residues. CDR3 DNA: TGTGCCAGCAGTTTAAGGGCAACCCAGCAGTACTTC. Translated, it gives CASSLRATQQYF.

The rearrangement joins TRBV5-4 to TRBJ2-6; D remains ambiguous. The length of the CDR3 is 15 residues. The germline V gene has CDR1 SGHNT and CDR2 YYREEE (reference sequence). Trimming took off 5 bases at V and 2 bases at J, with 11 bases between the two ends. The CDR3 reads CASSYISAGANVLTF. The CDR3 DNA reads as TGTGCCAGCAGTTATATTTCAGCTGGGGCCAACGTCCTGACTTTC.

Only a few counts were recorded for this clonotype. J is TRBJ1-4 and V is TRBV5-1, with a tentative D call TRBD1 (5 bases). With 0 bases removed from V and 1 base from J, the gap between germline ends came to 10 bases. The CDR3 covers 16 residues. Germline assignment: CDR1 SGHRS and CDR2 YFSETQ. The CDR3 is CASSLEGDQTNEKLFF. The CDR3 bases are TGCGCCAGCAGCTTGGAAGGGGATCAAACTAATGAAAAACTGTTTTTT.

The chain carries TRBV28 and TRBJ1-3; D unclear. Germline CDR1 is MDHEN and CDR2 is SYDVKM. The CDR3 runs to 12 residues. The germline V and J ends were trimmed by 6 bases and 4 bases, with 7 bases remaining between them. The CDR3 DNA is TGTGCCAGCAGCCCCGGCGGAAACACCATATATTTT. Translating it yields CASSPGGNTIYF. The whole variable domain, remainder taken from reference TRBV28 and TRBJ1-3, is DVKVTQSSRYLVKRTGEKVFLECVQDMDHENMFWYRQDPGLGLRLIYFSYDVKMKEKGDIPEGYSVSREKKERFSLILESASTNQTSMYLCASSPGGNTIYFGEGSWLTVV.

This clonotype turned up a few times. V is TRBV29-1 and J is TRBJ2-1, with TRBD2 matching 8 bases. Per the germline V gene, CDR1 is SQVTM and CDR2 is ANQGSEA. Trimming removed 3 bases from V and 5 bases from J; junction bases left unmatched: 6. The CDR3 consists of 14 residues. The CDR3, as DNA: TGCAGCGTTGATCCCCAGCGGGGGAACAATGAGCAGTTCTTC. Translation gives CSVDPQRGNNEQFF.

This clonotype was counted at least ten times. This chain connects TRBV6-6 to TRBJ1-2; possibly TRBD1 for D (5 bases). V lost 6 bases, J lost 1 base, and 12 bases lay in between. The CDR3 runs to 14 residues. From germline, CDR1 is MNHNY and CDR2 SVGAGI (reference sequence). The CDR3 sequence is CASRPGQDNYGYTF. For the CDR3, the DNA is TGTGCCAGCAGACCAGGACAAGATAACTATGGCTACACCTTC.

This clonotype was picked up many times. The chain recombines TRBV4-1 with TRBJ1-2, with TRBD1 as a possible D gene (5 bases). Germline-derived CDR1 and CDR2 are MGHRA and YSYEKL. Between the trimmed V and J ends, which lost 3 bases and 3 bases, there was a span of 17 bases. The CDR3 totals 16 residues. CDR3 loop: CASSHLDSGGDYGYTF. CDR3 coding DNA: TGCGCCAGCAGCCATTTAGACAGTGGCGGTGACTATGGCTACACCTTC.

V gene TRBV11-2 combines with J gene TRBJ1-1, with D unclear. In germline, CDR1 is SGHAT, CDR2 FQNNGV. The CDR3 spans 13 residues. Trimming pared 1 base from V and 4 bases from J, leaving 7 bases between. CDR3 sequence: CASSLASSTEAFF. CDR3 DNA: TGTGCCAGCAGCTTAGCCTCGAGCACTGAAGCTTTCTTT.

This clonotype was seen a handful of times. The chain recombines TRBV24-1 with TRBJ1-2; D is possibly TRBD1 (6 bases). Germline lookup yields CDR1 KGHDR and CDR2 SFDVKD. The germline V and J ends were trimmed by 2 bases and 6 bases, with 9 bases remaining between them. This CDR3 region has 13 residues. The CDR3 bases are TGTGCCACCAGTGATTATACAGGGAATGGCTACACCTTC. This sequence encodes CATSDYTGNGYTF.

The chain is built from TRBV28 and TRBJ2-2, with no clear D. V gave up 2 bases and J gave up 7 bases, with 8 bases separating them. From germline, CDR1 is MDHEN and CDR2 SYDVKM. The CDR3 extends over 13 amino acids. The CDR3 DNA reads as TGTGCCAGCAGTTTAGACTCGGGCGGGGAGCTGTTTTTT. This translates into CASSLDSGGELFF.

A few counts support this clonotype. The genes are TRBV20-1 and TRBJ2-6; tentative D call: TRBD1 (5 bases). V gave up 6 bases and J gave up 2 bases, with 11 bases separating them. CDR3 length equals 14 residues. Germline CDR1 is DFQATT and CDR2 is SNEGSKA (reference sequence). CDR3 loop: CSATPGTGANVLTF. The CDR3 DNA reads TGCAGTGCGACTCCAGGGACTGGGGCCAACGTCCTGACTTTC.

This clonotype was detected only a few times. The chain employs TRBV11-2 and TRBJ2-5; D remains unclear. Trimming shortened V by 1 base and J by 1 base, and 4 bases separated the two germline ends. Germline V gene sequence: CDR1 SGHAT, CDR2 FQNNGV. CDR3 length: 13 residues. The CDR3 reads CASSLGFQETQYF. The CDR3 DNA is TGTGCCAGCAGCTTAGGTTTCCAAGAGACCCAGTACTTC.